This TCR beta chain was sequenced during a study of blood T cell repertoires in COVID-19. Study-level background: The United States, Italy and Spain supplied acute and convalescent COVID-19 samples. In each case, the material was cDNA or gDNA derived from T cells, B-cell-depleted T cells, or PBMCs.

V was trimmed by 4 bases and J by 5 bases, leaving 18 bases between them. The V gene's germline CDR1 is SGHVS and CDR2 FQNEAQ. CDR3 length: 16 amino acids. Per the authors' pipeline: Amplification of reference gene primers provided the estimated nucleated cell counts. Produced via immunoSEQ multiplex PCR; TCRdb's table is partial and in-frame only. V and J calls and clone size come straight from that table; D and trimming were deduced from the DNA. The sample records 150,000 to 200,000 clones, approximately 74% being singletons. The chain links TRBV7-8 to TRBJ1-5, with D possibly TRBD1 on 6 matching bases. The sequence was collected from a woman aged 80 or older with acute or convalescent COVID-19. Sequencing was performed on peripheral blood. CDR3 nucleotide sequence: TGTGCCAGCAGCTATAGCCCCGACAGGATTGATCAGCCCCAGCATTTT. Translated, it gives CASSYSPDRIDQPQHF.